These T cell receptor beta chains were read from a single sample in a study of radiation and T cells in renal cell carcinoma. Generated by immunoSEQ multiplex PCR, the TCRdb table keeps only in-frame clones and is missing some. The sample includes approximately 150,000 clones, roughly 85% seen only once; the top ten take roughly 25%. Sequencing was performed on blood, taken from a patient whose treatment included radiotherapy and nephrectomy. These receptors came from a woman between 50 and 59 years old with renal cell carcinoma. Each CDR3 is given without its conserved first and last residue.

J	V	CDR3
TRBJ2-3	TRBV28	ASEQGTDTQY
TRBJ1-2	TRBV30	AWRTFEGDNYGYT
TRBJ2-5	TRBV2	ASSRLAGGQETQY
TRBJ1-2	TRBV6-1	ASSETLSGKGYGYT
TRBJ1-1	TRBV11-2	ASSLEAANTEAF
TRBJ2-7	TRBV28	ASSQGRYEQY
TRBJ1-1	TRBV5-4	ASSPDLGGAEAF
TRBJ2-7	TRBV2	ASSTGTGRHEQY
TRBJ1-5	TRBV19	ASSRTGADQPQH
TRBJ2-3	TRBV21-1	APSGSPHTDTQY
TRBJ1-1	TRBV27	ASSQPGLNTEAF
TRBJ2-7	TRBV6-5	ASSYSSGAREQY
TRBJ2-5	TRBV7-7	ASSLVPGTAKETQY
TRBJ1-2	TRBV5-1	ASSLASSHYT
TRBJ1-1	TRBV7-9	ASSFMGENLEAF
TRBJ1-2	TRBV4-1	ASSPGLGYT
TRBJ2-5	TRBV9	ASSAREGGETQY
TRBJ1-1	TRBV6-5	ASVGLGLTNTEAF
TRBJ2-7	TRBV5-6	ASISRDGPSYEQY
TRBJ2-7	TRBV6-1	ASSPGEAYEQY
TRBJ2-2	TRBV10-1	ASSGGRPNTGELF
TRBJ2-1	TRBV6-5	ASSYSAGLPYNEQF
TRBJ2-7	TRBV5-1	ASSVQQGSYEQY
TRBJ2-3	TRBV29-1	SVDPMGGTQY
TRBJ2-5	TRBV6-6	ASSPERGETQY
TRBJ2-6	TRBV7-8	ASSSGTGVDGANVLT
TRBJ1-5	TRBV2	ASREIQGANQPQH
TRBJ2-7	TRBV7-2	ASSLKRHYEQY
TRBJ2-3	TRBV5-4	ASRSSGGVSDTQY
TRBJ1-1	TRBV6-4	ASSDTGSPTEAF
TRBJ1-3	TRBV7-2	ASSLVRGRNTIY
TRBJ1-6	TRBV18	ASSEETGTYSPLH
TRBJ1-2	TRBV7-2	ASTRSWDDYGYT
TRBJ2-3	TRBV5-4	ASSLALAGSDTQY
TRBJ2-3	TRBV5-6	ASSQGVGTDTQY
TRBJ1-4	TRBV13	ASSGVTNEKLF
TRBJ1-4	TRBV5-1	ASSSEPLQANEKLF
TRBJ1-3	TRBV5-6	ASSPEGRSGNTIY
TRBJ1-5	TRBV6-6	ASSGDDQPQH
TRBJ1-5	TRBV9	ASSVGQGGNQPQH
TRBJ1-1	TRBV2	ASSVIPEAF
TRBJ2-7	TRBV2	ASTGTGQYEQY
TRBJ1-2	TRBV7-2	ASSLARVSGGIYGYT
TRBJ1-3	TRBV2	ASRTGQVVNTIY
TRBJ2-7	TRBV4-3	ASSLGPQQY
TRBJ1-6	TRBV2	ASSGLTVDYNSPLH
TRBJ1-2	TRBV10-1	ASSESGSLYGYT
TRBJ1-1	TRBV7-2	ASMRGGALFMNTEAF
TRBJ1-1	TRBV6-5	ASSYKGLVTEAF
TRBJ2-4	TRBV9	ASSVDPGVKNIQY
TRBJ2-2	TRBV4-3	ASSTRQGWTGELF
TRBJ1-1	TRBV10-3	AISSTGTGVIAF
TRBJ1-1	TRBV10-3	AISAKRENTEAF
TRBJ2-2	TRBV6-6	ASLLENTGELF
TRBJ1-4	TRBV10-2	ASRIAQGGEKLF
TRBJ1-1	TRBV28	ASSSYPTGKRSDTEAF
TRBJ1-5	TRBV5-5	ASSLGTGEFQPQH
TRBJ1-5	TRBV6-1	ASSETGKQPQH
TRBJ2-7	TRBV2	ASSLTSGGAYEQY